The clone carrying this TCR beta chain showed up many times. Its antigen is still unknown. Amplified regions were TCR beta CDR3 sequences from RNA transcripts. Carried out on the TCR CDR3, a first-round RT-PCR used the HTBI primer set. TCRdb reprocessed the multiplex PCR reads with MiXCR, giving one entry per CDR3 protein. The sample yields approximately 430,000 distinct CDR3 sequences, around 14% seen once. The CDR3 extends over 13 amino acids. Trimming removed 7 bases from V and 0 bases from J, with 8 bases in between. Germline V gene sequence: CDR1 KGHDR, CDR2 SFDVKD. This sample stems from a study of T cells in Graves' hyperthyroidism and ophthalmopathy. Study-wide results and caveats: In validation, the model predicted ophthalmopathy. These predictions came a median around 5.9 months before onset. The blood repertoire included most of the expanded thyroid clonotypes above 0.001.

J is TRBJ1-1 and V is TRBV24-1; TRBD1 might be the D (6 bases). The sequence was collected from a woman between 18 and 30 years old with Graves' hyperthyroidism. Sequenced material: blood. CDR3 region: CATRQGLNTEAFF. The CDR3 nucleotides are TGTGCCACCAGACAGGGCTTGAACACTGAAGCTTTCTTT.